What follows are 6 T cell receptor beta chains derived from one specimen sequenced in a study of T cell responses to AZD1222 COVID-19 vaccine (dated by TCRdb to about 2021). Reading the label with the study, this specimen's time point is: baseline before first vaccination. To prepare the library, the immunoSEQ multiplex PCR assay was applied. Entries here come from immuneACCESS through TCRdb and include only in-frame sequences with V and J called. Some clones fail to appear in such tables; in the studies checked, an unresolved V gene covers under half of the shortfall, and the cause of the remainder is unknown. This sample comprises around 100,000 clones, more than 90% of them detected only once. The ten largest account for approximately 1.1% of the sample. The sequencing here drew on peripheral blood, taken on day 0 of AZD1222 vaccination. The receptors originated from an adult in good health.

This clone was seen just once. CDR3 bases: TGTGCCAGCAGTCGGGACGGCTCCTACGAGCAGTACTTC. Protein: CASSRDGSYEQYF. V and J are TRBV6-6 and TRBJ2-7; D tentatively fits TRBD1 or TRBD2 (5 bases each). Germline CDR1 and CDR2: MNHNY and SVGAGI (reference sequence). V lost 5 bases and J 0 bases, leaving 8 bases between the germline ends. The CDR3 is 13 amino acids.

The DNA of the CDR3 is TGTGCCAGTGGACAGAATCAGCCCCAGCATTTT. Amino acid sequence: CASGQNQPQHF. V usage is TRBV19 and J usage is TRBJ1-5, with a tentative D call TRBD1 (6 bases). Between the trimmed V and J ends, which lost 8 bases and 4 bases, there was a span of 6 bases. Germline V CDR1 and CDR2: LNHDA, SQIVND (reference sequence). This CDR3 spans 11 amino acids.

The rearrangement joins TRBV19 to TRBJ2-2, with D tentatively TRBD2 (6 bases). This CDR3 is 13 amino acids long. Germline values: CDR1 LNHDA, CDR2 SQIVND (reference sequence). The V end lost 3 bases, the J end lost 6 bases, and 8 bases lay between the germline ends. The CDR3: CASSIRESGELFF. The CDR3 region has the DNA TGTGCCAGTAGTATTCGGGAGTCCGGGGAGCTGTTTTTT.

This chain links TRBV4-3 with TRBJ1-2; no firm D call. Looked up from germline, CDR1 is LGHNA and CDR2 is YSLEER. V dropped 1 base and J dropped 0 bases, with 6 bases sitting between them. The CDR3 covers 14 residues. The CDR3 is CASSQAGANYGYTF. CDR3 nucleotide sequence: TGCGCCAGCAGCCAAGCAGGAGCTAACTATGGCTACACCTTC.

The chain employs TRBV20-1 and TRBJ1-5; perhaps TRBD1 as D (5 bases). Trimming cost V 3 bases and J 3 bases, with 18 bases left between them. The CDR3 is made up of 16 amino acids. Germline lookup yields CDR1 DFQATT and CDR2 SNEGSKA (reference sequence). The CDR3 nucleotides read TGCAGTGCTAGTGCCCGGACAACGGGCTTCAATCAGCCCCAGCATTTT. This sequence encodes CSASARTTGFNQPQHF.

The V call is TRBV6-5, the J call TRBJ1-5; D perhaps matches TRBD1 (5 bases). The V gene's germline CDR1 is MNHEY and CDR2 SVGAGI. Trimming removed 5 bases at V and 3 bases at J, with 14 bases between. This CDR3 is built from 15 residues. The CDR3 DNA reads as TGTGCCAGCAGTACCCTCGCGGGGGACAATCAGCCCCAGCATTTT. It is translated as CASSTLAGDNQPQHF.